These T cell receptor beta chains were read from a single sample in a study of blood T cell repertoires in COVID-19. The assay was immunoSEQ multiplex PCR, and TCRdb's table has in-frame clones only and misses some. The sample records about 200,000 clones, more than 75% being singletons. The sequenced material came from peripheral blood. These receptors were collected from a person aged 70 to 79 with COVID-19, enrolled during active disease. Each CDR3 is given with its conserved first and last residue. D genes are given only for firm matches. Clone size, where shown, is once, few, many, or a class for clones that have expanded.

cdr3_aa: CASSVAGDEKLFF; cdr3_nt: TGTGCCAGCAGCGTAGCGGGGGATGAAAAACTGTTTTTT; d_call: -; j_call: TRBJ1-4; v_call: TRBV9; clone_size: -
cdr3_aa: CASRRVEEQYF; cdr3_nt: TGCGCCAGCAGAAGAGTTGAGGAGCAGTACTTC; d_call: -; j_call: TRBJ2-7; v_call: TRBV5-1; clone_size: few
cdr3_aa: CASSDGGASYNEQFF; cdr3_nt: TGTGCCAGCAGTGACGGGGGGGCGTCCTACAATGAGCAGTTCTTC; d_call: TRBD2; j_call: TRBJ2-1; v_call: TRBV2; clone_size: -
cdr3_aa: CASSLHPAGAYNEQFF; cdr3_nt: TGTGCCAGCAGCTTACACCCAGCGGGGGCCTACAATGAGCAGTTCTTC; d_call: TRBD2; j_call: TRBJ2-1; v_call: TRBV7-2; clone_size: -
cdr3_aa: CASQNQAGGGEQFF; cdr3_nt: TGTGCCAGCCAGAACCAAGCGGGAGGGGGTGAGCAGTTCTTC; d_call: TRBD2; j_call: TRBJ2-1; v_call: TRBV6-4; clone_size: -
cdr3_aa: CASSAQRGGSNTGELFF; cdr3_nt: TGTGCCAGCAGCGCCCAGCGGGGGGGGTCGAACACCGGGGAGCTGTTTTTT; d_call: TRBD2; j_call: TRBJ2-2; v_call: TRBV9; clone_size: -
cdr3_aa: CSASSPGLAGGPTDTQYF; cdr3_nt: TGCAGTGCTAGTTCTCCGGGACTAGCGGGAGGGCCGACAGATACGCAGTATTTT; d_call: TRBD2; j_call: TRBJ2-3; v_call: TRBV20-1; clone_size: few
cdr3_aa: CATSRDLASGHTDTQYF; cdr3_nt: TGTGCCACCAGCAGAGATTTGGCTAGCGGACACACAGATACGCAGTATTTT; d_call: TRBD2; j_call: TRBJ2-3; v_call: TRBV15; clone_size: -
cdr3_aa: CASSPGAGTSNQPQHF; cdr3_nt: TGTGCCAGCAGCCCAGGGGCAGGTACTAGCAATCAGCCCCAGCATTTT; d_call: -; j_call: TRBJ1-5; v_call: TRBV9; clone_size: -
cdr3_aa: CASSLMGGTQYF; cdr3_nt: TGTGCCAGCAGCTTAATGGGGGGGACGCAGTATTTT; d_call: TRBD2; j_call: TRBJ2-3; v_call: TRBV7-2; clone_size: -
cdr3_aa: CATSRYTGEPGNTIYF; cdr3_nt: TGTGCCACCAGCAGATATACAGGGGAACCTGGAAACACCATATATTTT; d_call: TRBD1; j_call: TRBJ1-3; v_call: TRBV15; clone_size: -
cdr3_aa: CAIAGTDYGYTF; cdr3_nt: TGTGCCATCGCGGGGACGGACTATGGCTACACCTTC; d_call: -; j_call: TRBJ1-2; v_call: TRBV28; clone_size: -
cdr3_aa: CAISGGGAYTEAFF; cdr3_nt: TGTGCCATCAGTGGGGGGGGCGCGTACACTGAAGCTTTCTTT; d_call: -; j_call: TRBJ1-1; v_call: TRBV10-3; clone_size: -
cdr3_aa: CASSSIQGRNQPQHF; cdr3_nt: TGTGCCAGCAGTAGCATACAGGGGCGCAATCAGCCCCAGCATTTT; d_call: TRBD1; j_call: TRBJ1-5; v_call: TRBV28; clone_size: -
cdr3_aa: CARSLGSGGPLTDTQYF; cdr3_nt: TGTGCCAGAAGCTTGGGTAGCGGGGGGCCTCTCACAGATACGCAGTATTTT; d_call: TRBD2; j_call: TRBJ2-3; v_call: TRBV5-3; clone_size: -
cdr3_aa: CASSPGRGLFGYTF; cdr3_nt: TGTGCCAGCTCACCAGGCAGGGGGCTTTTTGGCTACACCTTC; d_call: TRBD1; j_call: TRBJ1-2; v_call: TRBV18; clone_size: -
cdr3_aa: CASSLQGWRNEQFF; cdr3_nt: TGTGCCAGCAGTTTGCAGGGATGGCGGAATGAGCAGTTCTTC; d_call: -; j_call: TRBJ2-1; v_call: TRBV27; clone_size: -
cdr3_aa: CASSRDNNQPQHF; cdr3_nt: TGTGCCAGCTCACGGGACAACAATCAGCCCCAGCATTTT; d_call: -; j_call: TRBJ1-5; v_call: TRBV18; clone_size: -
cdr3_aa: CASSERTSGGSEQFF; cdr3_nt: TGTGCCAGCAGCGAGAGGACTAGCGGGGGTTCTGAGCAGTTCTTC; d_call: TRBD2; j_call: TRBJ2-1; v_call: TRBV9; clone_size: -
cdr3_aa: CASSLFGQGTDTQYF; cdr3_nt: TGTGCCAGCAGCTTGTTTGGACAGGGCACAGATACGCAGTATTTT; d_call: TRBD1; j_call: TRBJ2-3; v_call: TRBV5-5; clone_size: -
cdr3_aa: CASSPRDSEETQYF; cdr3_nt: TGTGCCAGCAGCCCGCGGGACAGCGAAGAGACCCAGTACTTC; d_call: -; j_call: TRBJ2-5; v_call: TRBV7-2; clone_size: -
cdr3_aa: CASTQGTGAGYGYTF; cdr3_nt: TGTGCCAGCACTCAAGGGACAGGGGCGGGGTATGGCTACACCTTC; d_call: TRBD1; j_call: TRBJ1-2; v_call: TRBV28; clone_size: -
cdr3_aa: CASSIGGSLAGGYTF; cdr3_nt: TGTGCCAGTAGTATAGGCGGAAGTTTAGCGGGAGGCTACACCTTC; d_call: -; j_call: TRBJ1-2; v_call: TRBV19; clone_size: -
cdr3_aa: CASRSSGRAGGTDTQYF; cdr3_nt: TGTGCCAGCAGGTCGAGCGGGAGGGCCGGGGGCACAGATACGCAGTATTTT; d_call: TRBD2; j_call: TRBJ2-3; v_call: TRBV2; clone_size: -
cdr3_aa: CASTGVAYNSPLHF; cdr3_nt: TGTGCCAGCACAGGTGTCGCCTATAATTCACCCCTCCACTTT; d_call: -; j_call: TRBJ1-6; v_call: TRBV6-5; clone_size: -
cdr3_aa: CATRAGPVGTQYF; cdr3_nt: TGTGCCACCCGCGCGGGACCGGTCGGGACCCAGTACTTC; d_call: -; j_call: TRBJ2-5; v_call: TRBV2; clone_size: -
cdr3_aa: CASSPRQSYGYTF; cdr3_nt: TGTGCCAGCAGCCCACGACAGAGTTATGGCTACACCTTC; d_call: -; j_call: TRBJ1-2; v_call: TRBV9; clone_size: -
cdr3_aa: CASSLVDRDQPQHF; cdr3_nt: TGTGCCAGCAGCTTAGTCGACAGGGATCAGCCCCAGCATTTT; d_call: TRBD1; j_call: TRBJ1-5; v_call: TRBV7-2; clone_size: -
cdr3_aa: CASSVGGGVDEQYF; cdr3_nt: TGTGCCAGCAGCGTAGGTGGGGGGGTCGACGAGCAGTACTTC; d_call: TRBD2; j_call: TRBJ2-7; v_call: TRBV9; clone_size: many
cdr3_aa: CASSKGGSNQPQHF; cdr3_nt: TGTGCCAGCAGCAAAGGAGGTAGCAATCAGCCCCAGCATTTT; d_call: -; j_call: TRBJ1-5; v_call: TRBV7-9; clone_size: -
cdr3_aa: CASSLSGRVYEQYF; cdr3_nt: TGTGCCAGCAGTTTATCGGGCAGGGTTTACGAGCAGTACTTC; d_call: -; j_call: TRBJ2-7; v_call: TRBV28; clone_size: -
cdr3_aa: CAWRGTGAAYEQYF; cdr3_nt: TGTGCCTGGAGAGGGACAGGGGCCGCCTACGAGCAGTACTTC; d_call: TRBD1; j_call: TRBJ2-7; v_call: TRBV30; clone_size: -
cdr3_aa: CASSIGQSSGNTIYF; cdr3_nt: TGTGCCAGTAGTATAGGACAGAGCTCTGGAAACACCATATATTTT; d_call: -; j_call: TRBJ1-3; v_call: TRBV19; clone_size: -